The sequence of this T cell receptor beta chain was determined in a study of memory CD4+ T cells and cytomegalovirus serostatus. Looking at the study overall: This sample comes from healthy Belgian adults, fewer than 10 CMV seropositive, 24 seronegative.

Study processing details: After removing out-of-frame reads, around 2.2 million distinct TCRbeta sequences remained. Method: immunoSEQ multiplex PCR; TCRdb's copy keeps in-frame clones and lacks some. That table furnishes V, J and clone size, whereas the DNA furnished D and trimming. The repertoire holds some 52,000 clones, with roughly 78% as singletons. Broader study findings: A US-trained random forest predicted CMV serostatus with median AUC around 0.9.

Concerning this clone itself: Its antigen is currently unknown.

Germline V gene data show CDR1 as SGHDN and CDR2 as FVKESK. This CDR3 contains 15 residues. The ends lost 4 bases at V and 5 bases at J; junction bases unmatched: 9. Single viable CD3+CD4+CD8-CD45RO+ cells were sorted as the memory CD4+ T cells. The J gene is TRBJ2-5, the V gene TRBV14; 8 nucleotides align to TRBD1. Sequencing was performed on memory CD4+ T cells from blood. The sequence was obtained from an adult in good health and CMV-seronegative. CDR3 bases: TGTGCCAGCAGCCCCTTGACAGGGGCCAAGGAGACCCAGTACTTC. The encoded protein is CASSPLTGAKETQYF. The full variable domain, in which reference TRBV14 and TRBJ2-5 provide the parts outside the CDR3, is EAGVTQFPSHSVIEKGQTVTLRCDPISGHDNLYWYRRVMGKEIKFLLHFVKESKQDESGMPNNRFLAERTGGTYSTLKVQPAELEDSGVYFCASSPLTGAKETQYFGPGTRLLVL.